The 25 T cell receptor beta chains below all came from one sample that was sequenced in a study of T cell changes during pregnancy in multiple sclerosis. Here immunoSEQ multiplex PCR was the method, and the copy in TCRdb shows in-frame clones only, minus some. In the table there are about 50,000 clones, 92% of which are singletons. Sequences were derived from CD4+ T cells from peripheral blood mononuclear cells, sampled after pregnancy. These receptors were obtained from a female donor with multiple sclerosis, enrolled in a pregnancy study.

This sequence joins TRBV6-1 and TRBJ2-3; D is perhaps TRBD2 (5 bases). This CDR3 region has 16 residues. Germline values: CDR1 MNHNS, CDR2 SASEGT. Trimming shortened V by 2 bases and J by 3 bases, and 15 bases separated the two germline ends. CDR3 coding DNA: TGTGCCAGCAGTGAACAAGTGGCTAGCCTAACAGATACGCAGTATTTT. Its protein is CASSEQVASLTDTQYF.

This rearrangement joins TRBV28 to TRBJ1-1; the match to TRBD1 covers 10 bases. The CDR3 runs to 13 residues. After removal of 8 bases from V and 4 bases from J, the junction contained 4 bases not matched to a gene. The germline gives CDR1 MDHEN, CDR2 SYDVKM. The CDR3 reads CASGTGALTEAFF. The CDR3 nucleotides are TGTGCCAGCGGGACAGGGGCCCTCACTGAAGCTTTCTTT.

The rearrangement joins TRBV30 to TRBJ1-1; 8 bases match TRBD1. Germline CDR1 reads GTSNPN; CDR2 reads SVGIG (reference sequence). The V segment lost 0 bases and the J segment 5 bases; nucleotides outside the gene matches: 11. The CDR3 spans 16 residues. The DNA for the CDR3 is TGTGCCTGGAGTGTTTCCCAAAGGACAGGGTATACTGAAGCTTTCTTT. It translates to CAWSVSQRTGYTEAFF.

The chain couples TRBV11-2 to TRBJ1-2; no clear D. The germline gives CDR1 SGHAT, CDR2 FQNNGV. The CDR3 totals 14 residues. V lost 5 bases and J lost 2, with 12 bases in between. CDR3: CASSPHSYNYGYTF. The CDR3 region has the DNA TGTGCCAGCAGCCCGCACTCGTACAACTATGGCTACACCTTC.

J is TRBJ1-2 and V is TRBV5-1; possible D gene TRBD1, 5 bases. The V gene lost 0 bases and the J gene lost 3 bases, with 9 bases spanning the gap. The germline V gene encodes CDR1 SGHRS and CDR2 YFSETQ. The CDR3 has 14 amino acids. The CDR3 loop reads CASSLEGSHYGYTF. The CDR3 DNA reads TGCGCCAGCAGCTTGGAGGGGTCCCACTATGGCTACACCTTC.

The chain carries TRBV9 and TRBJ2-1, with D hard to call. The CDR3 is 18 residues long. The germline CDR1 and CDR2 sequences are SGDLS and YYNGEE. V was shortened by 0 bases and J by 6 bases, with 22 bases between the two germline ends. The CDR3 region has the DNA TGTGCCAGCAGCGTAGAATTCCGGCGAGCCGGAGAATCCAATGAGCAGTTCTTC. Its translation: CASSVEFRRAGESNEQFF.

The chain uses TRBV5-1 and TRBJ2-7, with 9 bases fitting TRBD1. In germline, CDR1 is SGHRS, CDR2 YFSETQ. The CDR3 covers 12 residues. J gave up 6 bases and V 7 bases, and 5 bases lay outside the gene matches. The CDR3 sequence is CASSDRGSEQYF. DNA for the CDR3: TGCGCCAGCTCCGACAGGGGGAGCGAGCAGTACTTC.

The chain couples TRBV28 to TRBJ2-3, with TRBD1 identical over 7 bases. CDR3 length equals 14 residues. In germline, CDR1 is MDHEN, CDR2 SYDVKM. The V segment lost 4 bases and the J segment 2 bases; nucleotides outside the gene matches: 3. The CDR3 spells CASSSGGFTDTQYF. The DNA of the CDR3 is TGTGCCAGCAGTTCAGGGGGTTTCACAGATACGCAGTATTTT.

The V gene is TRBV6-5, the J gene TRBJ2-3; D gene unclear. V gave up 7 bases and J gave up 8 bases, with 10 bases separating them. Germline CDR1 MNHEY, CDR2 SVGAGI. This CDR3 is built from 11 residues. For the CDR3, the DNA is TGTGCCAGCAATCCGGCGGCTACGCAGTATTTT. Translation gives CASNPAATQYF.

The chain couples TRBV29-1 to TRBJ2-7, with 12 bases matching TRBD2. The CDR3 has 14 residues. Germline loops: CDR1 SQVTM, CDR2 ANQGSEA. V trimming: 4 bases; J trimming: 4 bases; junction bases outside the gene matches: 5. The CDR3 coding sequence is TGCAGCGTTGGGGGGACTAGCGGGCCTTACGAGCAGTACTTC. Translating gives CSVGGTSGPYEQYF.

The CDR3 DNA follows: TGTGCCAGCTCACCGACACTAGTCCCAGATACGCAGTATTTT. It is translated as CASSPTLVPDTQYF. V and J are TRBV18 and TRBJ2-3; maybe TRBD2 (5 bases). V was clipped by 3 bases and J by 4 bases, with 11 bases between them. The CDR3 is made up of 14 amino acids. Germline V CDR1 and CDR2: KGHSH, LQKENI.

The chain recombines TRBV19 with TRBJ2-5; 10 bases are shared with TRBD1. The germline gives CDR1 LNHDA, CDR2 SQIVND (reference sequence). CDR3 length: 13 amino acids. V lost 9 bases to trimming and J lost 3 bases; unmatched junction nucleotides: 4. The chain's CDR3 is CASQGQGEETQYF. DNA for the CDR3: TGTGCCAGCCAAGGACAGGGGGAAGAGACCCAGTACTTC.

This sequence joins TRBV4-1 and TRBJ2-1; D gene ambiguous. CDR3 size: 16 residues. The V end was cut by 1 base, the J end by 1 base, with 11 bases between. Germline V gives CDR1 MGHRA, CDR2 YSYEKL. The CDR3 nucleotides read TGCGCCAGCAGCCAAGTCGGCGGAAATTCCTACAATGAGCAGTTCTTC. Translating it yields CASSQVGGNSYNEQFF.

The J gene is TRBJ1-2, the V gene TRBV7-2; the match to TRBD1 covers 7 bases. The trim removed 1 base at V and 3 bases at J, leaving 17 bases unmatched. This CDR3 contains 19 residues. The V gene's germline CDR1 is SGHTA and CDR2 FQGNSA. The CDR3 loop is CASSLGWGAGGRRDYGYTF. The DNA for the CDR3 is TGTGCCAGCAGCTTAGGTTGGGGGGCAGGGGGAAGAAGGGACTATGGCTACACCTTC.

The CDR3 region is CASSLEGTSGRNEQYF. CDR3 DNA sequence: TGTGCCAGCAGCTTAGAAGGGACTAGCGGGAGGAACGAGCAGTACTTC. The chain recombines TRBV7-2 with TRBJ2-7; 15 bases match TRBD2. Germline V gene data show CDR1 as SGHTA and CDR2 as FQGNSA. CDR3 length: 16 amino acids. J lost 5 bases, V lost 1 base, and 3 bases had no gene match.

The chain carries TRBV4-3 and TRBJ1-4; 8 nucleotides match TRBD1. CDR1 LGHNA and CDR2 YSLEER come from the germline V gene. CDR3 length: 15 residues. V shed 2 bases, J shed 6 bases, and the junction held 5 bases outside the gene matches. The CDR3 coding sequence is TGCGCCAGCAGCCAAACCAGGGGGCACGATGAAAAACTGTTTTTT. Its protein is CASSQTRGHDEKLFF.

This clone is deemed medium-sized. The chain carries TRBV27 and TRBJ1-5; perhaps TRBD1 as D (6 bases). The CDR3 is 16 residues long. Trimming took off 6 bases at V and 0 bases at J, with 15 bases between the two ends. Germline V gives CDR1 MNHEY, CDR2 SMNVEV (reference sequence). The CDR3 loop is CASRRQRGNSNQPQHF. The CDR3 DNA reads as TGTGCCAGCAGAAGACAAAGGGGGAATAGCAATCAGCCCCAGCATTTT.

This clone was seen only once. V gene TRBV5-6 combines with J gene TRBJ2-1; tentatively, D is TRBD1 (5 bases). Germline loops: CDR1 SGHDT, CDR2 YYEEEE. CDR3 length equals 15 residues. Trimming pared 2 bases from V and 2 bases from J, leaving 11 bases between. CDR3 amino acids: CASSFRVGPYNEQFF. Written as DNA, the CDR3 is TGTGCCAGCAGCTTCAGGGTAGGTCCCTACAATGAGCAGTTCTTC. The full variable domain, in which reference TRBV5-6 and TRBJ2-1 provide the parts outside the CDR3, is DAGVTQSPTHLIKTRGQQVTLRCSPKSGHDTVSWYQQALGQGPQFIFQYYEEEERQRGNFPDRFSGHQFPNYSSELNVNALLLGDSALYLCASSFRVGPYNEQFFGPGTRLTVL.

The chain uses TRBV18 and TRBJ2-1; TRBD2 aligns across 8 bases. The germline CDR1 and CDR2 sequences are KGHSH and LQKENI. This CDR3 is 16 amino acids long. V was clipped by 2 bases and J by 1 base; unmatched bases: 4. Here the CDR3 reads CASSPVSGRSYNEQFF. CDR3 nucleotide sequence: TGTGCCAGCTCACCAGTGAGCGGGAGATCCTACAATGAGCAGTTCTTC.

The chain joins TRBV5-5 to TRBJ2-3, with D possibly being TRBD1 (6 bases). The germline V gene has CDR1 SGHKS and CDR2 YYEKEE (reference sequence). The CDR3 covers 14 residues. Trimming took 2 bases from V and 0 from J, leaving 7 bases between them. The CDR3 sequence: CASSLGGSTDTQYF. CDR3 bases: TGTGCCAGCAGCTTAGGGGGTAGCACAGATACGCAGTATTTT. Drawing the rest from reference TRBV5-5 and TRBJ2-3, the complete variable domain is DAGVTQSPTHLIKTRGQQVTLRCSPISGHKSVSWYQQVLGQGPQFIFQYYEKEERGRGNFPDRFSARQFPNYSSELNVNALLLGDSALYLCASSLGGSTDTQYFGPGTRLTVL.

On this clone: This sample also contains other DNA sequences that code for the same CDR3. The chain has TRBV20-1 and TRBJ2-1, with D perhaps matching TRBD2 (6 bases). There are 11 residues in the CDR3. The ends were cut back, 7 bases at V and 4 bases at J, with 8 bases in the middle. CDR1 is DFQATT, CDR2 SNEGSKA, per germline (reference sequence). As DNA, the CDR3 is TGCAGTGTTGGGGGGTACAATGAGCAGTTCTTC. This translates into CSVGGYNEQFF.

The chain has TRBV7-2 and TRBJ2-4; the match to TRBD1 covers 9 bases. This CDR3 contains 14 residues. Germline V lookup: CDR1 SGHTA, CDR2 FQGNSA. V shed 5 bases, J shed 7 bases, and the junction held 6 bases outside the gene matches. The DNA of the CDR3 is TGTGCCAGCAGCCCCGGGGGGACAGGGAACATTCAGTACTTC. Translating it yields CASSPGGTGNIQYF.

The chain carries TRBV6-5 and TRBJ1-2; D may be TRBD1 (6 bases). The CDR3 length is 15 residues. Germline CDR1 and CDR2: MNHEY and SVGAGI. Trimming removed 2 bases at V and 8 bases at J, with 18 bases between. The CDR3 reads CASSYQSTGRGGYTF. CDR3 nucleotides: TGTGCCAGCAGTTACCAATCTACAGGGAGAGGGGGCTACACCTTC.

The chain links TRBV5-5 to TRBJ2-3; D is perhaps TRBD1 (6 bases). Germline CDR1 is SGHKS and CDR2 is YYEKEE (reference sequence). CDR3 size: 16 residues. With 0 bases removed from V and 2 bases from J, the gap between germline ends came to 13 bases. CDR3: CASSLAGVGVTDTQYF. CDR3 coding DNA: TGTGCCAGCAGCTTGGCAGGGGTGGGGGTCACAGATACGCAGTATTTT.

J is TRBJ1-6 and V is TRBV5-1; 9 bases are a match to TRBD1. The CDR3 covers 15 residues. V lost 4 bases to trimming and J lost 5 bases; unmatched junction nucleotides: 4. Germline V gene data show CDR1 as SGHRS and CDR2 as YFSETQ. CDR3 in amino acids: CASSARDRDNSPLHF. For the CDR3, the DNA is TGCGCCAGCAGCGCCCGGGACAGGGATAATTCACCCCTCCACTTT.